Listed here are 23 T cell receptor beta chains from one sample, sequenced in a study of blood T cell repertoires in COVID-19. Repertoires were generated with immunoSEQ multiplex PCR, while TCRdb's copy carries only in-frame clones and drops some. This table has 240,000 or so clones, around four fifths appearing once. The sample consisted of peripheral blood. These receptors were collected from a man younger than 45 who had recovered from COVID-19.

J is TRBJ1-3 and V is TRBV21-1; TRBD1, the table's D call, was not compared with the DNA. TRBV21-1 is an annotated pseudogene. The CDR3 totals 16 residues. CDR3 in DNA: TGTGCCAGCAGCTTAGGGACAGAGCACTCTGGAAACACCATATATTTT. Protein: CASSLGTEHSGNTIYF.

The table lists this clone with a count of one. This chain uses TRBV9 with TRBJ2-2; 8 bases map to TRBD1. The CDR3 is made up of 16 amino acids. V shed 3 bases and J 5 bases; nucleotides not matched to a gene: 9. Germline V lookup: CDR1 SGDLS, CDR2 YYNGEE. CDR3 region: CASSGNRQGWTGELFF. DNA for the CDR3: TGTGCCAGCAGCGGAAACAGACAGGGGTGGACCGGGGAGCTGTTTTTT.

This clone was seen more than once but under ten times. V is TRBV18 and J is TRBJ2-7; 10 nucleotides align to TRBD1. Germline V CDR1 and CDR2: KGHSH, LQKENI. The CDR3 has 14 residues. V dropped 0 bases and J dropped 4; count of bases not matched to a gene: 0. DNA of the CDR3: TGTGCCAGCTCACCACCGGGACAGGGGTACGAGCAGTACTTC. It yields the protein CASSPPGQGYEQYF.

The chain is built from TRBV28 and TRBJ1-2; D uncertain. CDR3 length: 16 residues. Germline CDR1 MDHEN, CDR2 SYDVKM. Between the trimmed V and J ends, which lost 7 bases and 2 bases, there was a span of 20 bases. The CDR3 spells CASMVGGGLGNYGYTF. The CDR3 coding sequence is TGTGCCAGCATGGTCGGCGGAGGGTTAGGGAACTATGGCTACACCTTC.

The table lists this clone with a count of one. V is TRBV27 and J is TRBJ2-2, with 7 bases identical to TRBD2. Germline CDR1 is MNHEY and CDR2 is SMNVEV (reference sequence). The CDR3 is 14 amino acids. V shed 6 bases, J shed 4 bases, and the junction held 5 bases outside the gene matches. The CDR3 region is CASRRGGSTGELFF. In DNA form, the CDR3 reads TGTGCCAGCAGGCGCGGGGGAAGCACCGGGGAGCTGTTTTTT.

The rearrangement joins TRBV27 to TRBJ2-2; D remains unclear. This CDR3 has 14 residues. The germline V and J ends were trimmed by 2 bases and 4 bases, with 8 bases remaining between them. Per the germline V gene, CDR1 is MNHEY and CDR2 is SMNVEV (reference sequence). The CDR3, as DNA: TGTGCCAGCAGTTTAATTTACAGCACCGGGGAGCTGTTTTTT. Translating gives CASSLIYSTGELFF.

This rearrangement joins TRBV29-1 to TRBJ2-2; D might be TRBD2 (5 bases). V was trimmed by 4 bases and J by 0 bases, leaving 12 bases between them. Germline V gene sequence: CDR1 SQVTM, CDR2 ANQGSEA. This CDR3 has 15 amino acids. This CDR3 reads CSVAGSEANTGELFF. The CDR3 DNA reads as TGCAGCGTTGCCGGTAGCGAGGCGAACACCGGGGAGCTGTTTTTT.

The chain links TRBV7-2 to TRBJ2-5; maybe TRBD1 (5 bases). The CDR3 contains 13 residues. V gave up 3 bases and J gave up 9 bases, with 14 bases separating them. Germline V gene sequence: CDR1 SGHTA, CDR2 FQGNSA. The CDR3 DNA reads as TGTGCCAGCAGCTTGGCCTCCGACAGTTCCCAGTACTTC. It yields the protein CASSLASDSSQYF.

The CDR3 bases are TGTGCCAGCAGCTCGGGACTCCCCCCTTGGGAGCAGTACTTC. Translated, it gives CASSSGLPPWEQYF. V is TRBV11-3 and J is TRBJ2-7, with D tentatively TRBD2 (6 bases). Germline-derived CDR1 and CDR2 are SGHNT and YENEEA. V lost 4 bases and J 7 bases, leaving 17 bases between the germline ends. The length of the CDR3 is 14 residues.

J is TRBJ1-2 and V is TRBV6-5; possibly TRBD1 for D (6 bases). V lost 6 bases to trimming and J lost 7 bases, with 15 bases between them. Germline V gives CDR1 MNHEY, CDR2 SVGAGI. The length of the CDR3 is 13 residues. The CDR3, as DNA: TGTGCCAGCAGGGGAGGGGGAGAAGCTGGCTACACCTTC. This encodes CASRGGGEAGYTF.

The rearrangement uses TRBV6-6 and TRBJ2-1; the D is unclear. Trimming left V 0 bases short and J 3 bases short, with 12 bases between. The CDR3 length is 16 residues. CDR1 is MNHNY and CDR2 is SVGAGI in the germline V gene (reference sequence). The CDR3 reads CASSYSKPNYYNEQFF. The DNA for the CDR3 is TGTGCCAGCAGTTACTCGAAACCGAACTACTACAATGAGCAGTTCTTC.

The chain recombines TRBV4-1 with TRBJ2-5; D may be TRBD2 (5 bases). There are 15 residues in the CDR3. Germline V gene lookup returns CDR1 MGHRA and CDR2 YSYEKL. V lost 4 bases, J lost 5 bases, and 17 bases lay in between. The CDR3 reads CASSPYRGKAETQYF. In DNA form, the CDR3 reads TGCGCCAGCAGCCCTTATCGGGGTAAGGCGGAGACCCAGTACTTC.

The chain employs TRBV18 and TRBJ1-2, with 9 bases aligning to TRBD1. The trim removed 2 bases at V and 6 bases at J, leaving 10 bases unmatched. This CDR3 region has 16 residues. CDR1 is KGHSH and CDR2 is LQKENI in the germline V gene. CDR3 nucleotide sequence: TGTGCCAGCTCACCAAGGGGACAGGGAGAGGCGGATGGCTACACCTTC. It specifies CASSPRGQGEADGYTF. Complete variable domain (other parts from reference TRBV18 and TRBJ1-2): NAGVMQNPRHLVRRRGQEARLRCSPMKGHSHVYWYRQLPEEGLKFMVYLQKENIIDESGMPKERFSAEFPKEGPSILRIQQVVRGDSAAYFCASSPRGQGEADGYTFGSGTRLTVV.

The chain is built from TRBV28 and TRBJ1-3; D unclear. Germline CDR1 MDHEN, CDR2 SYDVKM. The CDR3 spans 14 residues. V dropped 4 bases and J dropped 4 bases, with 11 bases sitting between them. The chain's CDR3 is CASSSTDIGNTIYF. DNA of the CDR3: TGTGCCAGCAGTTCGACCGACATCGGAAACACCATATATTTT.

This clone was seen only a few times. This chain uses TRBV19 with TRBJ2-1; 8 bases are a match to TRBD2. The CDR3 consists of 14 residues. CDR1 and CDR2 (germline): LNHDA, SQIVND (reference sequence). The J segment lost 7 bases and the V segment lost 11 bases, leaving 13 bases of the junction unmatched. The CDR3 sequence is CAPYTGGQGNEQFF. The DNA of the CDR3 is TGTGCCCCCTACACGGGGGGGCAGGGAAATGAGCAGTTCTTC.

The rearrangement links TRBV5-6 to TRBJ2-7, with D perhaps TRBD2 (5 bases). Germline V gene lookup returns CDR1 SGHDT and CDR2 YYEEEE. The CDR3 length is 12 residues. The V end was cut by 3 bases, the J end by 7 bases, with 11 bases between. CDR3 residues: CASSYRRGEQYV. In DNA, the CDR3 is TGTGCCAGCAGCTACCGGAGAGGGGAGCAGTACGTC.

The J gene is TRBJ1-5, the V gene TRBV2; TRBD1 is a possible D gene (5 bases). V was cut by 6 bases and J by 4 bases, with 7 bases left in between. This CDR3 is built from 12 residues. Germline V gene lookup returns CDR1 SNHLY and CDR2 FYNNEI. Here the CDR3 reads CASSRQNQPQHF. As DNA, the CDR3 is TGTGCCAGCAGCCGACAGAATCAGCCCCAGCATTTT. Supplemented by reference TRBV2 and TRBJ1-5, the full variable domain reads EPEVTQTPSHQVTQMGQEVILRCVPISNHLYFYWYRQILGQKVEFLVSFYNNEISEKSEIFDDQFSVERPDGSNFTLKIRSTKLEDSAMYFCASSRQNQPQHFGDGTRLSIL.

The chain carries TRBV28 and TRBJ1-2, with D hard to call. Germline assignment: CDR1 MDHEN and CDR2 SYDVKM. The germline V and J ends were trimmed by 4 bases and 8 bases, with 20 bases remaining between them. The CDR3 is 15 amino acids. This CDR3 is CASSSSVSLSGGYTF. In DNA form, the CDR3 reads TGTGCCAGCAGTTCCTCTGTATCCCTTTCGGGAGGCTACACCTTC.

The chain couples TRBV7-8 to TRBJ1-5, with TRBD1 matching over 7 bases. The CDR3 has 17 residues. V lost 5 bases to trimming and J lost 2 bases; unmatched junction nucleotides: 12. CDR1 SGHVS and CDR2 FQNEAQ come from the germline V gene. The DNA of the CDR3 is TGTGCCAGCAGCGCTAAACAGGGGCTCTCAGGCAATCAGCCCCAGCATTTT. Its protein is CASSAKQGLSGNQPQHF.

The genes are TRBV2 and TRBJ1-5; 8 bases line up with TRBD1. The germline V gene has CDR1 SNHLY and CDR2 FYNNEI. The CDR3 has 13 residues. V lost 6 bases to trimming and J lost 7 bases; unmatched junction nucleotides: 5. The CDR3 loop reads CASRAGGWQPQHF. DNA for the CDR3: TGTGCCAGCAGGGCAGGGGGCTGGCAGCCCCAGCATTTT.

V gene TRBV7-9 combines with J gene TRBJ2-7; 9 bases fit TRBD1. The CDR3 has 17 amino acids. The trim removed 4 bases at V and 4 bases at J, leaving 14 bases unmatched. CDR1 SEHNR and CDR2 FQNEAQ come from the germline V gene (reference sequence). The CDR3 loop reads CASSSLVVGQGRYEQYF. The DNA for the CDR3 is TGTGCCAGCAGCTCGCTGGTTGTGGGACAGGGACGGTACGAGCAGTACTTC.

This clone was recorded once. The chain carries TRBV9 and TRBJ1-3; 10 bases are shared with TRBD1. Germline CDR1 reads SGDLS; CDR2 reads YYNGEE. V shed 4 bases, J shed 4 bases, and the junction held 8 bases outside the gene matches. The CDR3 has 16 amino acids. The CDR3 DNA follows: TGTGCCAGCAGCCCTAGACAGGGGGCGAGGGGAAACACCATATATTTT. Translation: CASSPRQGARGNTIYF.

CDR3 nucleotides: TGCGCCAGCAGCCAAGTGGTTGTAACGTCCCCAGGGGGTTACACCTTC. Protein sequence: CASSQVVVTSPGGYTF. This chain connects TRBV4-1 to TRBJ1-2; 7 bases agree with TRBD1. V lost 1 base and J lost 11; bases outside the gene matches: 16. Germline-derived CDR1 and CDR2 are MGHRA and YSYEKL. CDR3 length equals 16 residues.